This record covers a single T cell receptor beta chain. Antigen specificity is unknown. This specimen belongs to a study of cytomegalovirus exposure and HLA in healthy donors. Study-wide background: Among roughly 190 million T cells, an earlier analysis found 117 million unique TCR beta sequences. Findings of the study overall: In vitro data verified a few CMV-associated chains as specific for CMV antigens.

V dropped 6 bases and J dropped 1 base, with 12 bases sitting between them. Germline V CDR1 and CDR2: SGHTA, FQGNSA. The CDR3 length is 14 residues. The PCR was carried out with 60 Vbeta primers and 13 Jbeta primers. In the study's own analysis: Around 10 million shared chains were among some 75 million unique TCR beta chains counted in a later analysis. Sequenced by immunoSEQ multiplex PCR; TCRdb stores in-frame clones only, minus some. D and trimming were read from the DNA, whereas the V and J calls and clone size are those reported in that table. The table shows over 95,000 clones, with roughly 69% occurring only once.

This sequence was found in a human donor in good health. Material for sequencing was PBMCs. The rearrangement uses TRBV7-2 and TRBJ1-1; D is possibly TRBD1 (6 bases). The CDR3 DNA follows: TGTGCCAGCAGGGTAGGACAGCCGAACACTGAAGCTTTCTTT. Amino acid sequence: CASRVGQPNTEAFF.